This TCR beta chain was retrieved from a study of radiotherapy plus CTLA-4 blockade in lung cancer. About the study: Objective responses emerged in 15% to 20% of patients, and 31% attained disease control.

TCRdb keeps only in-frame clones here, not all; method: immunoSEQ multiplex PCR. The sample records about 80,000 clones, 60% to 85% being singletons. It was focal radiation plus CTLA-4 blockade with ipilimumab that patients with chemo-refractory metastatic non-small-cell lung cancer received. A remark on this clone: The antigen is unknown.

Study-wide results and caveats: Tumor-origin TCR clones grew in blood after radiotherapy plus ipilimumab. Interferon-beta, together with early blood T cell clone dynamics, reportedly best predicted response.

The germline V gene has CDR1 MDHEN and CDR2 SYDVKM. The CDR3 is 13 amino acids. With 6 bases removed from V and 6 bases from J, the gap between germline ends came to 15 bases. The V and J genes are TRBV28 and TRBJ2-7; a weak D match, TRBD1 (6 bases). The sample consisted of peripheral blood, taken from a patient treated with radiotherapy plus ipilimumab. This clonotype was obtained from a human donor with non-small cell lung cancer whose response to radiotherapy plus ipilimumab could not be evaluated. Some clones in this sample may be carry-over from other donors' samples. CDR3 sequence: CASRPIPRGEQYF. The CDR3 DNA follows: TGTGCCAGCAGACCTATTCCCAGGGGCGAGCAGTACTTC.